This T cell receptor (beta chain) derives from a study of T cells in narcolepsy. Generated by immunoSEQ multiplex PCR, the TCRdb table keeps only in-frame clones and is missing some. The sample has some 13,000 clones; 85% to 90% are singletons. As concerns this clone: What it binds is unknown.

Study-level results: Comparing one patient's CSF and blood CD4+ clonotypes highlighted HCRT- and TRIB2-specific autoreactive clonotypes.

V lost 6 bases and J lost 9, with 18 bases in between. The germline gives CDR1 MNHEY, CDR2 SMNVEV (reference sequence). The CDR3 runs to 14 residues. The specimen was CD45RA- memory CD4+ T cells from PBMCs. This chain connects TRBV27 to TRBJ2-1; tentative D call: TRBD2 (6 bases). This receptor was identified in a human donor with narcolepsy. The chain's CDR3 is CASSLLAEGGEQFF. CDR3 nucleotide sequence: TGTGCCAGCAGCCTTCTCGCGGAGGGAGGTGAGCAGTTCTTC.